Presented here are 19 T cell receptor delta chains from one specimen sequenced in a study of gamma-delta T cells after stem cell transplantation. TCRdb re-processed the RT-PCR reads using CATT. Of about 2,100 delta-chain clones in the sample, 3.1% are singletons; the top ten hold 21%. The sequencing input was gamma-delta T cells. The receptors derive from a human donor. It is not recorded whose cells these are; they may come from a transplant donor.

In the case of this clone: A read error likely explains why the TCRdb protein, taken from a much larger clone, differs from this DNA's translation at residue 5; the protein shown is translated from the DNA. The rearrangement joins TRDV2 to TRDJ1; 11 bases are a match to TRDD3. V was pared by 1 base and J by 0 bases, with 3 bases of the junction left unmatched. The CDR3 loop spans 16 amino acids. The germline gives CDR1 GEAIGNYY, CDR2 EKD. CDR3 region: CACDTLGDTNTDKLIF. Written as DNA, the CDR3 is TGTGCCTGTGACACGTTGGGGGATACGAACACCGATAAACTCATCTTT.

With respect to this clone: A much larger clone is a single base away; this may be a read error. The chain combines TRDV2 with TRDJ1; TRDD3 matches at 8 bases. The junction had 10 bases not matched to a gene; V was cut back by 2 bases and J by 0 bases. The CDR3 totals 17 residues. CDR1 is GEAIGNYY, CDR2 EKD, per germline. The CDR3 reads CACDRLGAKTNTDKLIF. The CDR3, as DNA: TGTGCCTGTGACAGACTGGGGGCGAAAACCAACACCGATAAACTCATCTTT.

Comments on this clone: The mismatch at residue 5 between this DNA's translation and the TCRdb protein of a much larger clone likely reflects a read error; the protein shown is translated from the DNA. The chain recombines TRDV2 with TRDJ1; the D gene could be TRDD2 or TRDD3 (6 bases each). This CDR3 is built from 17 residues. Germline-derived CDR1 and CDR2 are GEAIGNYY and EKD. Trimming cost V 3 bases and J 0 bases, with 19 bases left between them. The CDR3 coding sequence is TGTGCCTGTGACGCCCTACTGGGTCCTTCCAACACCGATAAACTCATCTTT. Translating gives CACDALLGPSNTDKLIF.

This clone rates as medium-sized. The chain links TRDV2 to TRDJ1, with 7 bases identical to TRDD3. The CDR3 covers 16 residues. Per germline, CDR1 GEAIGNYY and CDR2 EKD. V was clipped by 3 bases and J by 0 bases; unmatched bases: 9. CDR3 sequence: CACDPLDTPYTDKLIF. Written as DNA, the CDR3 is TGTGCCTGTGACCCTTTGGATACGCCCTACACCGATAAACTCATCTTT.

Concerning this clone: The protein TCRdb lists belongs to a much larger clone and differs from this DNA's translation at residue 4, which points to a read error; the protein shown is made from the DNA. The chain uses TRDV2 and TRDJ1, with unresolved D. The CDR3 extends over 15 amino acids. CDR1 is GEAIGNYY and CDR2 is EKD in the germline V gene. CDR3 sequence reads: CACGTVGLPIGKLIF. The CDR3 DNA reads TGTGCCTGTGGCACCGTAGGACTGCCCATAGGGAAACTCATCTTT.

This clone is large. The chain uses TRDV2 and TRDJ1; 12 bases are shared with TRDD3. The CDR3 is 21 amino acids. Germline CDR1 and CDR2: GEAIGNYY and EKD. V lost 0 bases, J lost 0 bases, and 16 bases stayed unmatched. The CDR3 region has the DNA TGTGCCTGTGACACCCTTTCCCCTCCTACTGGGGGATACTCGGACACCGATAAACTCATCTTT. It is translated as CACDTLSPPTGGYSDTDKLIF.

V gene TRDV2 combines with J gene TRDJ1; 7 bases are shared with TRDD3. CDR3 length: 17 amino acids. Germline CDR1 GEAIGNYY, CDR2 EKD. The V and J ends lost 3 bases and 0 bases, in that order; junction bases with no gene match: 12. In DNA form, the CDR3 reads TGTGCCTGTGACCCCGTGGGTACTGGGGTATACACCGATAAACTCATCTTT. It is translated as CACDPVGTGVYTDKLIF.

In its sample, this clone was seen a few times. This DNA's translation differs at residue 3 from TCRdb's protein, which comes from a much larger clone; a read error is likely, and the protein shown is translated from the DNA. This sequence joins TRDV2 and TRDJ1; 9 bases line up with TRDD3. CDR1 and CDR2 (germline): GEAIGNYY, EKD. CDR3 length: 17 residues. The CDR3 coding sequence is TGTGCCCGTGACCTACTGGGGGAGAGGGGGAACACCGATAAACTCATCTTT. This gives the protein CARDLLGERGNTDKLIF.

The table lists this clone with a few counts. TCRdb's protein for this DNA is that of a much larger clone and differs from the translation at residue 10, likely a read error; the protein shown is the DNA translation. The V gene is TRDV2, the J gene TRDJ1; the match to TRDD3 covers 10 bases. Germline trimming cut 3 bases from V and 1 base from J; bases unmatched to any gene: 13. The germline V gene has CDR1 GEAIGNYY and CDR2 EKD. This CDR3 is 18 amino acids long. The CDR3 sequence is CACDSLLGDARSTDKLIF. CDR3 in DNA: TGTGCCTGTGACTCTTTACTGGGGGATGCGCGAAGCACCGATAAACTCATCTTT.

This clone was seen only a few times. The TCRdb record carries a much larger clone's protein, which differs from this DNA's translation at residue 4; a read error is the likely cause, and the protein listed here is the DNA translation. V gene TRDV2 combines with J gene TRDJ3; TRDD3 matches at 9 bases. J gave up 0 bases and V 5 bases, and 10 bases lay outside the gene matches. Germline assignment: CDR1 GEAIGNYY and CDR2 EKD. The CDR3 extends over 19 amino acids. This CDR3 reads CACGRVLGDASWDTRQMFF. The CDR3 nucleotides read TGTGCCTGTGGCCGCGTACTGGGGGACGCCTCCTGGGACACCCGACAGATGTTTTTC.

This clone is labeled large. This sample includes further DNA sequences coding for the same CDR3. The genes are TRDV2 and TRDJ1; the match to TRDD3 covers 9 bases. Per the germline V gene, CDR1 is GEAIGNYY and CDR2 is EKD. After removal of 1 base from V and 1 base from J, the junction contained 6 bases not matched to a gene. The CDR3 has 16 amino acids. The CDR3 region is CACDTLTGGPTDKLIF. The CDR3 region has the DNA TGTGCCTGTGACACGTTGACTGGGGGACCCACCGATAAACTCATCTTT.

In its sample, this clone was seen a few times. At one end, the junction sequence differs from germline, possibly due to a read error. V and J are TRDV2 and TRDJ3; maybe TRDD3 (5 bases). CDR3 length: 18 amino acids. Germline CDR1 reads GEAIGNYY; CDR2 reads EKD. The CDR3 sequence: CACGTGWANSWDTRQMFF. In nucleotides, the CDR3 is TGTGCCTGTGGCACCGGCTGGGCCAACTCCTGGGACACCCGACAGATGTTTTTC.

This clone has just a few counts. The protein given by TCRdb reflects a much larger clone and differs at residue 14 from this DNA's translation, likely from a read error; the protein shown is the DNA's translation. This sequence joins TRDV2 and TRDJ1; 8 nucleotides agree with TRDD3. This CDR3 region has 17 residues. Germline V gene data show CDR1 as GEAIGNYY and CDR2 as EKD. The CDR3 region is CACDTVSGGPYTDELIF. The CDR3 bases are TGTGCCTGTGACACCGTATCTGGGGGACCGTACACCGATGAACTCATCTTT.

A note on this clone: TCRdb's protein, taken from a much larger clone, differs from this DNA's translation at residue 9, likely owing to a read error; the protein displayed comes from the DNA. The V gene is TRDV2, the J gene TRDJ3; 9 positions agree with TRDD3. The CDR3 contains 18 residues. V lost 3 bases and J lost 3; bases outside the gene matches: 8. Germline CDR1 and CDR2: GEAIGNYY and EKD. This CDR3 is CACDPMGDIGWDTRQMFF. CDR3 DNA sequence: TGTGCCTGTGACCCGATGGGGGATATTGGCTGGGACACCCGACAGATGTTTTTC.

This clone is judged large. Distinct nucleotide sequences in the sample also encode this CDR3. This chain joins TRDV2 and TRDJ2; the match to TRDD3 covers 11 bases. The CDR3 is made up of 15 amino acids. Germline V lookup: CDR1 GEAIGNYY, CDR2 EKD. V dropped 0 bases and J dropped 7; count of bases not matched to a gene: 3. CDR3 amino acids: CACDTAGGYRAQLFF. CDR3 bases: TGTGCCTGTGACACCGCTGGGGGATACAGAGCACAACTCTTCTTT.

This clone rates as large (0.1 to 1%). Other DNA sequences in this specimen translate into the identical CDR3. The chain combines TRDV2 with TRDJ1, with D perhaps matching TRDD3 (6 bases). The germline CDR1 and CDR2 sequences are GEAIGNYY and EKD. This CDR3 is 17 amino acids long. V gave up 0 bases and J gave up 4 bases, with 20 bases separating them. CDR3: CACDTVGRRTGFDKLIF. CDR3 nucleotide sequence: TGTGCCTGTGACACCGTAGGCCGCCGTACTGGGTTCGATAAACTCATCTTT.

In this sample, this clone turned up a few times. This likely came from a read error, as a far larger clone is one base away. Different DNA sequences within this sample yield the same CDR3. The V and J genes are TRDV2 and TRDJ1; 13 positions agree with TRDD3. Germline V lookup: CDR1 GEAIGNYY, CDR2 EKD. V shed 3 bases and J 2 bases; nucleotides not matched to a gene: 11. This CDR3 region has 18 residues. The CDR3 loop is CACDPVWTGGYATDKLIF. In DNA, the CDR3 is TGTGCCTGTGACCCAGTTTGGACTGGGGGATACGCGACCGATAAACTCATCTTT.

Notes on this clone: A read error is the likely source, as a far larger clone sits one nucleotide away. Other DNA sequences of this sample code for an identical CDR3. The J gene is TRDJ1, the V gene TRDV2, with 13 bases aligning to TRDD3. The CDR3 has 16 amino acids. CDR1 is GEAIGNYY, CDR2 EKD, per germline. The V and J ends lost 4 bases and 5 bases, in that order; junction bases with no gene match: 9. The CDR3 DNA reads as TGTGCCTGTGATTCCTTACTGGGGGATACGCGAGATAAACTCATCTTT. It codes for CACDSLLGDTRDKLIF.

Concerning this clone: TCRdb's entry gives the protein of a much larger clone, which mismatches this DNA's translation at residue 8, likely from a read error; the protein reported here is translated from the DNA. This CDR3 is CACDVLGALTAQLFF. Written as DNA, the CDR3 is TGTGCCTGTGACGTACTGGGGGCTTTGACAGCACAACTCTTCTTT. The chain employs TRDV2 and TRDJ2; 8 bases match TRDD3. Per the germline V gene, CDR1 is GEAIGNYY and CDR2 is EKD. This CDR3 has 15 amino acids. Trimming cost V 3 bases and J 0 bases; bases outside gene matches: 2.